A single sample gave rise to the 26 T cell receptor beta chains below, sequenced in a study of blood T cell repertoires in COVID-19. TCRdb's table, derived via immunoSEQ multiplex PCR, lists solely in-frame clones and lacks some. The table records approximately 390,000 clones, roughly 86% of them present only once. The material sequenced was peripheral blood. The source is a woman aged 60-70 years with COVID-19, enrolled during active disease.

V is TRBV25-1 and J is TRBJ1-3, with 9 bases that match TRBD1. The CDR3 sequence is 14 residues long. In germline, CDR1 is MGHDK, CDR2 SYGVNS. V lost 4 bases, J lost 3 bases, and 1 base stayed unmatched. CDR3 nucleotides: TGTGCCAGCAGTGGGACAGGGGTTGGAAACACCATATATTTT. It codes for CASSGTGVGNTIYF. The whole variable domain, remainder taken from reference TRBV25-1 and TRBJ1-3, is EADIYQTPRYLVIGTGKKITLECSQTMGHDKMYWYQQDPGMELHLIHYSYGVNSTEKGDLSSESTVSRIRTEHFPLTLESARPSHTSQYLCASSGTGVGNTIYFGEGSWLTVV.

This clone came up once. The DNA for the CDR3 is TGCGCCAGCAGCTTGGGCCCCGGGGTAACAGGGGGCTACGTCTACGAGCAGTACTTC. It is translated as CASSLGPGVTGGYVYEQYF. V is TRBV5-1 and J is TRBJ2-7; 9 nucleotides match TRBD1. Germline V gene sequence: CDR1 SGHRS, CDR2 YFSETQ. CDR3 length: 19 amino acids. V trimming: 0 bases; J trimming: 3 bases; junction bases outside the gene matches: 16. Supplemented by reference TRBV5-1 and TRBJ2-7, the full variable domain reads KAGVTQTPRYLIKTRGQQVTLSCSPISGHRSVSWYQQTPGQGLQFLFEYFSETQRNKGNFPGRFSGRQFSNSRSEMNVSTLELGDSALYLCASSLGPGVTGGYVYEQYFGPGTRLTVT.

The chain carries TRBV28 and TRBJ1-1; 8 bases are shared with TRBD1. This CDR3 comprises 17 residues. Germline V lookup: CDR1 MDHEN, CDR2 SYDVKM. Trimming at V came to 5 bases and at J to 2 bases, leaving 13 bases not matched to a gene. The CDR3 DNA follows: TGTGCCAGCAGTACTCTTAGGACAGGGAGAAAAAACACTGAAGCTTTCTTT. Encoded protein: CASSTLRTGRKNTEAFF.

This chain connects TRBV7-2 to TRBJ2-7, with D possibly being TRBD1 (6 bases). Germline-derived CDR1 and CDR2 are SGHTA and FQGNSA. The CDR3 runs 14 residues. V dropped 1 base and J dropped 3 bases, with 10 bases sitting between them. In DNA form, the CDR3 reads TGTGCCAGCAGCTTAGGTACAGGGCTCTACGAGCAGTACTTC. Amino acids: CASSLGTGLYEQYF.

This rearrangement joins TRBV5-4 to TRBJ2-6, with a tentative D call TRBD1 (5 bases). V was trimmed by 4 bases and J by 2 bases, leaving 16 bases between them. The CDR3 is 17 residues long. Germline-derived CDR1 and CDR2 are SGHNT and YYREEE (reference sequence). In DNA, the CDR3 is TGTGCCAGCAGCCCCGGCACGGGCAGGGCTGGGGCCAACGTCCTGACTTTC. It is translated as CASSPGTGRAGANVLTF.

The chain joins TRBV7-6 to TRBJ2-3, with TRBD1 matching over 10 bases. V dropped 1 base and J dropped 4; count of bases not matched to a gene: 11. This CDR3 has 18 residues. Germline CDR1 SGHVS, CDR2 FNYEAQ. CDR3 sequence: CASSLVGSGQGSADTQYF. The DNA for the CDR3 is TGTGCCAGCAGCTTAGTAGGTTCGGGACAGGGGTCCGCAGATACGCAGTATTTT.

V usage is TRBV18 and J usage is TRBJ1-4, with TRBD1 matching 10 bases. V dropped 5 bases and J dropped 8; count of bases not matched to a gene: 5. CDR3 length equals 14 residues. The germline V gene has CDR1 KGHSH and CDR2 LQKENI. The DNA for the CDR3 is TGTGCCAGCTCAACAGGGACAGGGGAGGAAAAACTGTTTTTT. It yields the protein CASSTGTGEEKLFF.

This chain uses TRBV7-9 with TRBJ2-1; 7 positions agree with TRBD1. CDR1 is SEHNR, CDR2 FQNEAQ, per germline (reference sequence). With 5 bases clipped from V and 10 bases from J, the junction kept 8 bases outside the gene matches. The CDR3 covers 13 residues. The CDR3 DNA sequence: TGTGCCAGCAGCCGAAATGGACAGGCAGAGCAGTTCTTC. Translated, it gives CASSRNGQAEQFF. The full variable domain, its missing parts supplied by reference TRBV7-9 and TRBJ2-1, is DTGVSQNPRHKITKRGQNVTFRCDPISEHNRLYWYRQTLGQGPEFLTYFQNEAQLEKSRLLSDRFSAERPKGSFSTLEIQRTEQGDSAMYLCASSRNGQAEQFFGPGTRLTVL.

The chain couples TRBV19 to TRBJ1-1; D is unclear. V lost 6 bases and J 0 bases, leaving 11 bases between the germline ends. Per the germline V gene, CDR1 is LNHDA and CDR2 is SQIVND (reference sequence). CDR3 length equals 14 residues. The CDR3 spells CASSPRGLNTEAFF. CDR3 DNA sequence: TGTGCCAGTAGCCCACGGGGTTTGAACACTGAAGCTTTCTTT. Combining the CDR3 with reference TRBV19 and TRBJ1-1 gives the whole variable domain DGGITQSPKYLFRKEGQNVTLSCEQNLNHDAMYWYRQDPGQGLRLIYYSQIVNDFQKGDIAEGYSVSREKKESFPLTVTSAQKNPTAFYLCASSPRGLNTEAFFGQGTRLTVV.

V and J are TRBV6-5 and TRBJ2-2, with 12 bases that match TRBD1. This CDR3 comprises 15 residues. Per the germline V gene, CDR1 is MNHEY and CDR2 is SVGAGI. After removal of 5 bases from V and 4 bases from J, the junction contained 2 bases not matched to a gene. The CDR3 region has the DNA TGTGCCAGCAGTCCGGGACAGGGGGCCACCGGGGAGCTGTTTTTT. It translates to CASSPGQGATGELFF.

J is TRBJ2-5 and V is TRBV4-1, with D perhaps TRBD2 (6 bases). The CDR3 is 11 residues long. The V end lost 2 bases, the J end lost 14 bases, and 12 bases lay between the germline ends. Germline CDR1 and CDR2: MGHRA and YSYEKL. In DNA form, the CDR3 reads TGCGCCAGCAGCCAACGGGACTTCCTATACTTC. Protein: CASSQRDFLYF.

V is TRBV6-4 and J is TRBJ2-5; 7 bases match TRBD1. V was clipped by 4 bases and J by 9 bases; unmatched bases: 14. This CDR3 has 15 residues. CDR1 is MRHNA, CDR2 SNTAGT, per germline. The CDR3 DNA sequence: TGTGCCAGCAGTGGACGGATTAACAGGGGTGGGGCCCAGTACTTC. It yields the protein CASSGRINRGGAQYF.

The V and J genes are TRBV6-4 and TRBJ2-2, with a weak D call TRBD1 (6 bases). Trimming cost V 4 bases and J 6 bases, with 12 bases left between them. This CDR3 is 14 amino acids long. CDR1 and CDR2 (germline): MRHNA, SNTAGT. CDR3 nucleotides: TGTGCCAGCAGTGGGGACACCACGGCCGGGGAGCTGTTTTTT. Its translation is CASSGDTTAGELFF.

The chain has TRBV6-4 and TRBJ2-1; no firm D call. Trimming shortened V by 7 bases and J by 0 bases, and 22 bases separated the two germline ends. Germline V lookup: CDR1 MRHNA, CDR2 SNTAGT. The CDR3 covers 18 residues. The CDR3 DNA reads as TGTGCCAGCATGTCGGTGGATATGGCCTGGAGCTCCTACAATGAGCAGTTCTTC. Encoded protein: CASMSVDMAWSSYNEQFF.

This clone was counted a single time. The CDR3 region is CASSIIHSGELFF. For the CDR3, the DNA is TGTGCCAGCAGCATAATTCACTCCGGGGAGCTGTTTTTT. This sequence joins TRBV7-3 and TRBJ2-2; D remains unclear. This CDR3 region has 13 residues. Germline CDR1 and CDR2: SGHTA and FQGTGA. V dropped 5 bases and J dropped 6 bases, with 10 bases sitting between them. Full variable domain (remainder filled in from reference TRBV7-3 and TRBJ2-2): GAGVSQTPSNKVTEKGKYVELRCDPISGHTALYWYRQSLGQGPEFLIYFQGTGAADDSGLPNDRFFAVRPEGSVSTLKIQRTERGDSAVYLCASSIIHSGELFFGEGSRLTVL.

The rearrangement links TRBV5-4 to TRBJ1-4; 8 bases align to TRBD1. The V segment lost 3 bases and the J segment 0 bases; nucleotides outside the gene matches: 1. Germline V gene lookup returns CDR1 SGHNT and CDR2 YYREEE (reference sequence). This CDR3 is built from 15 residues. The CDR3 loop reads CASSWTGSTNEKLFF. The CDR3 DNA reads TGTGCCAGCAGCTGGACAGGGTCAACTAATGAAAAACTGTTTTTT. The full variable domain, rest sourced from reference TRBV5-4 and TRBJ1-4, is ETGVTQSPTHLIKTRGQQVTLRCSSQSGHNTVSWYQQALGQGPQFIFQYYREEENGRGNFPPRFSGLQFPNYSSELNVNALELDDSALYLCASSWTGSTNEKLFFGSGTQLSVL.

V is TRBV5-1 and J is TRBJ1-2, with 9 bases aligning to TRBD1. This CDR3 region has 14 residues. After removal of 5 bases from V and 0 bases from J, the junction contained 2 bases not matched to a gene. Germline CDR1 reads SGHRS; CDR2 reads YFSETQ. CDR3 in amino acids: CASRQGAANYGYTF. CDR3 DNA: TGCGCCAGCAGACAGGGGGCCGCTAACTATGGCTACACCTTC.

The J gene is TRBJ2-1, the V gene TRBV7-8; perhaps TRBD1 as D (5 bases). The V gene lost 3 bases and the J gene lost 7 bases, with 10 bases spanning the gap. Looked up from germline, CDR1 is SGHVS and CDR2 is FQNEAQ. CDR3 length equals 13 residues. The CDR3 DNA reads TGTGCCAGCAGCTTTAGACAGACAAATGAGCAGTTCTTC. Translation gives CASSFRQTNEQFF.

The V gene is TRBV30, the J gene TRBJ1-2; 10 nucleotides align to TRBD1. This CDR3 region has 16 residues. Trimming removed 2 bases from V and 2 bases from J; junction bases left unmatched: 8. Germline values: CDR1 GTSNPN, CDR2 SVGIG (reference sequence). The CDR3 is CAWSPRGQGTNYGYTF. The CDR3 nucleotides read TGTGCCTGGAGTCCCCGGGGACAGGGGACGAACTATGGCTACACCTTC.

This clone was counted a single time. The V call is TRBV10-1, the J call TRBJ2-1; 11 bases match TRBD2. The CDR3 consists of 16 residues. Per the germline V gene, CDR1 is WNHNN and CDR2 is SYGVQD (reference sequence). Trimming took 5 bases from V and 4 from J; bases not matched to a gene: 7. The CDR3 is CASSSPTSGGYNEQFF. In nucleotides, the CDR3 is TGCGCCAGCAGTTCCCCAACTAGCGGGGGTTACAATGAGCAGTTCTTC.

Written as DNA, the CDR3 is TGTGCCAGCAGGATCAGGGGTGACACTGAAGCTTTCTTT. Its translation is CASRIRGDTEAFF. V is TRBV6-6 and J is TRBJ1-1, with D possibly being TRBD1 (6 bases). The CDR3 runs to 13 residues. Trimming took off 6 bases at V and 3 bases at J, with 11 bases between the two ends. Germline loops: CDR1 MNHNY, CDR2 SVGAGI (reference sequence).

As regards this clone: This sample includes further DNA sequences coding for the same CDR3. The chain joins TRBV27 to TRBJ1-1, with a weak D call TRBD1 (6 bases). Germline loops: CDR1 MNHEY, CDR2 SMNVEV (reference sequence). V lost 6 bases to trimming and J lost 1 base, with 12 bases between them. CDR3 length equals 14 residues. The CDR3 region is CASSSGTSNTEAFF. The CDR3 DNA reads as TGTGCCAGCAGCTCGGGGACATCGAACACTGAAGCTTTCTTT.

This sequence joins TRBV2 and TRBJ2-7; D gene ambiguous. The length of the CDR3 is 12 residues. Looked up from germline, CDR1 is SNHLY and CDR2 is FYNNEI. Trimming took 3 bases from V and 2 from J, leaving 5 bases between them. The CDR3 sequence is CASSERPYEQYF. In DNA, the CDR3 is TGTGCCAGCAGTGAGAGGCCCTACGAGCAGTACTTC.

The V and J genes are TRBV19 and TRBJ2-5, with TRBD2 identical over 14 bases. Germline V CDR1 and CDR2: LNHDA, SQIVND (reference sequence). Trimming at V came to 5 bases and at J to 1 base, leaving 3 bases not matched to a gene. The CDR3 is 16 amino acids. The CDR3 reads CASSWTSGGLQETQYF. DNA of the CDR3: TGTGCCAGTAGTTGGACTAGCGGGGGGCTCCAAGAGACCCAGTACTTC.

The J gene is TRBJ1-2, the V gene TRBV7-8; D remains unclear. The CDR3 length is 14 residues. The germline CDR1 and CDR2 sequences are SGHVS and FQNEAQ. Trimming cost V 2 bases and J 8 bases, with 15 bases left between them. CDR3 in amino acids: CASSLLPDLRGYTF. CDR3 bases: TGTGCCAGCAGCTTATTGCCCGACCTGCGGGGCTACACCTTC.

The rearrangement uses TRBV28 and TRBJ2-7; 10 bases fit TRBD1. CDR1 MDHEN and CDR2 SYDVKM come from the germline V gene. Trimming at V came to 7 bases and at J to 3 bases, leaving 9 bases not matched to a gene. The CDR3 totals 15 residues. The CDR3 nucleotides are TGTGCCAGCACACTCCCGGGACAGGGGAACTACGAGCAGTACTTC. Amino acids: CASTLPGQGNYEQYF.